This record concerns one T cell receptor beta chain sequence. Its antigen target is currently unknown. Compared with germline, one end of the junction differs, possibly owing to a read error. Sorted unstimulated T cells and proliferating T cells recovered from mixed lymphocyte reactions underwent TCRbeta CDR3 sequencing. Fresh whole blood from around 11 HLA-typed healthy donors was used to isolate PBMCs. According to the germline V gene, CDR1 reads SGHTA and CDR2 reads FQGNSA. There are 14 amino acids in the CDR3, from cysteine to phenylalanine inclusive. Solely the CDR3 DNA is kept, with 42 bases framed from the first base. The receptor library was made with the immunoSEQ multiplex PCR assay. The deep sequencing platform assayed 80,000 to 100,000 TCR templates per sample. Genomic DNA extracted from sorted T cells was the material used for TCRbeta CDR3 sequencing. From the authors' description of their analysis: The R programming language was used for clonal analysis of TCRbeta CDR3 data. Unstimulated samples were compared with post-reaction CFSE-low samples to define alloreactive CD4+ and CD8+ clones. Alloreactive CD4+ clones were assigned to regulatory or non-regulatory origin by matching sequences to sorted unstimulated Treg and non-Treg repertoires. TCRdb holds this immuneACCESS table with in-frame rearrangements only. Some clones are missing; in checked studies, unresolved V genes explain under half, and the rest has no known cause. Clonal size and the V and J genes are those of that table, whereas D and trimming came from the DNA. The sample contains some 97,000 clones, approximately 91% of them found a single time. Jointly, the top ten make up 0.14% to 0.15% of the sample.

This entry comes from a study of siplizumab effects on memory and regulatory T cells (dated by TCRdb to between 2018 and 2021). In the study overall: The study looked at the effect of siplizumab, an anti-CD2 antibody, on alloreactive T-cell subsets in allogeneic mixed lymphocyte reactions made from human PBMCs. Results and caveats for the whole study, not just this receptor: Siplizumab significantly lowered the cumulative frequency of alloreactive sequences that could be traced to unstimulated CD4+ memory T cells. Whether proliferating Tregs from siplizumab cultures were suppressive was not functionally confirmed. Because sequences at frequencies below about 10^-5 were poorly captured, only a minor fraction of alloreactive clones could be mapped back to unstimulated subsets. Of the alloreactive CD4+ clones that could be mapped, the Treg-derived share averaged roughly 69% with siplizumab compared with under 30% in control reactions. About 75-96% of proliferating CD4+ or CD8+ clones could not be given a naive or memory phenotype. Unstimulated naive T cells appeared more diverse than memory T cells, and naive cells seemed to contribute substantially to the alloresponse.

The chain employs TRBV7-2 and TRBJ1-3; the D gene is perhaps TRBD1, from 5 matching bases. This TCR derives from a human donor in good health. The sequenced sample consisted of CD4+ T cells sorted from blood. The sequence in DNA is TGTGCCAGCAGCCTACTCGGACGGGGCTTCGTGGTAGATTTT. Its protein is CASSLLGRGFVVDF.